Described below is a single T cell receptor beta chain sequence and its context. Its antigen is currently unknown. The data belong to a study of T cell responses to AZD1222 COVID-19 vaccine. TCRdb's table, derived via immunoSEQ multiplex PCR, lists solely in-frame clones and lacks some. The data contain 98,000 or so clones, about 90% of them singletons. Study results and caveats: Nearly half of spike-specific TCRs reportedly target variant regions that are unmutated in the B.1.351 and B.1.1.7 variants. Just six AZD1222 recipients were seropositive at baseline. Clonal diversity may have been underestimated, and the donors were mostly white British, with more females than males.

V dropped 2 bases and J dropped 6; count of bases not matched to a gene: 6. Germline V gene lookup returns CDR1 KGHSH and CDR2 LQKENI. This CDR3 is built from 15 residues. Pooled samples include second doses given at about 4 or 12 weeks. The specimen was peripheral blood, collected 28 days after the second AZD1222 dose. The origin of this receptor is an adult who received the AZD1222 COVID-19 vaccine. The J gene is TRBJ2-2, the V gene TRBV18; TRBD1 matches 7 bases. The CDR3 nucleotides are TGTGCCAGCTCACCATTAGGGACAGATGCCGGGGAGCTGTTTTTT. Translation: CASSPLGTDAGELFF.